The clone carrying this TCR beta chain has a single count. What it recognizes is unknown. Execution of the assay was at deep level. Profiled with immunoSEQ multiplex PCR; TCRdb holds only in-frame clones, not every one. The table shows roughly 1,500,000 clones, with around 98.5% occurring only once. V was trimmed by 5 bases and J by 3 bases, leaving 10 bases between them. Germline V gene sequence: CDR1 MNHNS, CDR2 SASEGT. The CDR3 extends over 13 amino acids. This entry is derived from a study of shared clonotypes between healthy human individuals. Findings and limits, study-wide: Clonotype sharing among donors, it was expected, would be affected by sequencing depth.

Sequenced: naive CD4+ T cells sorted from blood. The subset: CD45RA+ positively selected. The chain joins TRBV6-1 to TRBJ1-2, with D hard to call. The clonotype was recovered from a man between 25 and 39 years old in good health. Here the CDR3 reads CASSFRRDYGYTF. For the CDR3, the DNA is TGTGCCAGCAGTTTCAGGCGGGACTATGGCTACACCTTC.